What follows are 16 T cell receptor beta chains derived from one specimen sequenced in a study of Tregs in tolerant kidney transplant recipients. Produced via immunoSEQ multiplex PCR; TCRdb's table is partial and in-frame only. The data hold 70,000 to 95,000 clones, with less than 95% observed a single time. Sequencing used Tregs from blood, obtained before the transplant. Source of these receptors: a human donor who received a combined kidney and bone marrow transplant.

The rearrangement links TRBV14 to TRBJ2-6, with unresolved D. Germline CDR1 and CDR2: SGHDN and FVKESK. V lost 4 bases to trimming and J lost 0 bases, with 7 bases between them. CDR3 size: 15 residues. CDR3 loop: CASSPLGSGANVLTF. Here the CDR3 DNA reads TGTGCCAGCAGCCCCTTGGGCTCTGGGGCCAACGTCCTGACTTTC.

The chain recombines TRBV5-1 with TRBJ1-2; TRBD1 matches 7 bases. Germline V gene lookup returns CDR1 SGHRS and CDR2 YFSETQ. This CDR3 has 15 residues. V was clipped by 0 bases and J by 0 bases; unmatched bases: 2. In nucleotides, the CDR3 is TGCGCCAGCAGCTTGGGAGGGACAGCTAACTATGGCTACACCTTC. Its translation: CASSLGGTANYGYTF.

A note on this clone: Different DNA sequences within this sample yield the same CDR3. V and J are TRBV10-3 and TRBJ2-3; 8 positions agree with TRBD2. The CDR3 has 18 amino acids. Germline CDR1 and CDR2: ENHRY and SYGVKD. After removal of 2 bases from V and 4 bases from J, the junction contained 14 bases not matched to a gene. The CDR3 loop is CAISERGGSGRAADTQYF. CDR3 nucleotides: TGTGCCATCAGTGAGCGGGGCGGGAGCGGGAGAGCAGCAGATACGCAGTATTTT.

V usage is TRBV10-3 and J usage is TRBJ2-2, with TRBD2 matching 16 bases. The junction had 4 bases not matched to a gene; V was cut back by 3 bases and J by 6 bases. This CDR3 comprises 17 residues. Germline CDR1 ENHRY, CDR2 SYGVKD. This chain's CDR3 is CAISESGTSGRAGELFF. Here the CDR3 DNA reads TGTGCCATCAGTGAATCCGGGACTAGCGGGAGGGCCGGGGAGCTGTTTTTT.

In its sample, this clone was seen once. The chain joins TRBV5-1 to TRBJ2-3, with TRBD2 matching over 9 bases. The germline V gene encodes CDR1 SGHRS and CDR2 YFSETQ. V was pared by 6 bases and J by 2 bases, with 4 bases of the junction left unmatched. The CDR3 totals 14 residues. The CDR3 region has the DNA TGCGCCAGCACGGCGGGAGGGGACACAGATACGCAGTATTTT. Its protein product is CASTAGGDTDTQYF.

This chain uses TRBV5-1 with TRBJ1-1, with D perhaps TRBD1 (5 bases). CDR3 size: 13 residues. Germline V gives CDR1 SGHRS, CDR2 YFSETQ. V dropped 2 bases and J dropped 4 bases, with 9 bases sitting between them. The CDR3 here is CASSLWGSTEAFF. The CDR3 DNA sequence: TGCGCCAGCAGCTTATGGGGGTCCACTGAAGCTTTCTTT. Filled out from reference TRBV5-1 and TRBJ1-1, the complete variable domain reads KAGVTQTPRYLIKTRGQQVTLSCSPISGHRSVSWYQQTPGQGLQFLFEYFSETQRNKGNFPGRFSGRQFSNSRSEMNVSTLELGDSALYLCASSLWGSTEAFFGQGTRLTVV.

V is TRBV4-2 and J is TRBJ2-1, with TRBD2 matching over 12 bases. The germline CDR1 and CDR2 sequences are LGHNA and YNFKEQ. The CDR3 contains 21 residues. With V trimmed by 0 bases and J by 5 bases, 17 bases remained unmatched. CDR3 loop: CASSQDILAGGLGYSNNEQFF. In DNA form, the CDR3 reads TGTGCCAGCAGCCAAGATATCCTAGCGGGAGGGTTGGGATATTCCAACAATGAGCAGTTCTTC.

In nucleotides, the CDR3 is TGTGCCAGCAGCCCCACTACAGATACGCAGTATTTT. Translating gives CASSPTTDTQYF. This chain joins TRBV7-2 and TRBJ2-3; D gene uncertain. Trimming left V 5 bases short and J 3 bases short, with 6 bases between. This CDR3 spans 12 amino acids. The germline CDR1 and CDR2 sequences are SGHTA and FQGNSA.

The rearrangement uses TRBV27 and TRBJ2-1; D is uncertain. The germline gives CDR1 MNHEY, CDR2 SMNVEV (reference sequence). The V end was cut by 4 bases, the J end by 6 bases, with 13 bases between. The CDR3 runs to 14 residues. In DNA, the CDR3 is TGTGCCAGCAGTTCCCTGAGGCTATCCAATGAGCAGTTCTTC. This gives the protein CASSSLRLSNEQFF.

The DNA for the CDR3 is TGTGCCATCGGAAAGGGACAACTGAACACTGAAGCTTTCTTT. This translates into CAIGKGQLNTEAFF. V usage is TRBV10-3 and J usage is TRBJ1-1, with D possibly TRBD1 on 6 matching bases. In germline, CDR1 is ENHRY, CDR2 SYGVKD. The CDR3 covers 14 residues. The ends were cut back, 8 bases at V and 0 bases at J, with 13 bases in the middle.

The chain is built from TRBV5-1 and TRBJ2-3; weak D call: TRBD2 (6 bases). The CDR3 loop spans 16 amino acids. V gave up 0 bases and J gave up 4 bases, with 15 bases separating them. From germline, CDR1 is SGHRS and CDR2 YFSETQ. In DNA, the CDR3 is TGCGCCAGCAGCTTGGATCTCGGGAGCAAGGCAGATACGCAGTATTTT. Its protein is CASSLDLGSKADTQYF. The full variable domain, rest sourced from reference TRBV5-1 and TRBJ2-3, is KAGVTQTPRYLIKTRGQQVTLSCSPISGHRSVSWYQQTPGQGLQFLFEYFSETQRNKGNFPGRFSGRQFSNSRSEMNVSTLELGDSALYLCASSLDLGSKADTQYFGPGTRLTVL.

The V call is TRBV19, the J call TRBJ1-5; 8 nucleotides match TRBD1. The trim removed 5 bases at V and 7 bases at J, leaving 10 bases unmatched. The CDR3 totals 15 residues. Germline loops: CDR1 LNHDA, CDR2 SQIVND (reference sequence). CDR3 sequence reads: CASSLGQGGTQPQHF. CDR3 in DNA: TGTGCCAGTAGTCTCGGACAGGGAGGGACCCAGCCCCAGCATTTT.

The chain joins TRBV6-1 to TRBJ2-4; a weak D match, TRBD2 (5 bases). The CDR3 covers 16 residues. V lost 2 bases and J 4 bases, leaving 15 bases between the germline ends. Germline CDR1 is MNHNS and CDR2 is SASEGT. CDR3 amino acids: CASSEWAETIKNIQYF. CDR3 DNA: TGTGCCAGCAGTGAATGGGCCGAGACTATTAAAAACATTCAGTACTTC.

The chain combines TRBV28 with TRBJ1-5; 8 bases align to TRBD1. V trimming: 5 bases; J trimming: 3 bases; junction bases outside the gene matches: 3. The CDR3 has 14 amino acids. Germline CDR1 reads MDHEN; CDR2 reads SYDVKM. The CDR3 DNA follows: TGTGCCAGCAGTCAGGGGGCCATCAATCAGCCCCAGCATTTT. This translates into CASSQGAINQPQHF.

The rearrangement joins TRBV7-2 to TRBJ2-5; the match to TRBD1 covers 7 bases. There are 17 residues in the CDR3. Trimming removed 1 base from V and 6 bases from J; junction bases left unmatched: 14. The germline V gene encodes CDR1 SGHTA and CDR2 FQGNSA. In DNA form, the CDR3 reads TGTGCCAGCAGCTTAGGGATAGGGGGCGGCGAGGGAAAGACCCAGTACTTC. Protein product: CASSLGIGGGEGKTQYF. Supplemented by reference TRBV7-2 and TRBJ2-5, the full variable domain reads GAGVSQSPSNKVTEKGKDVELRCDPISGHTALYWYRQSLGQGLEFLIYFQGNSAPDKSGLPSDRFSAERTGGSVSTLTIQRTQQEDSAVYLCASSLGIGGGEGKTQYFGPGTRLLVL.

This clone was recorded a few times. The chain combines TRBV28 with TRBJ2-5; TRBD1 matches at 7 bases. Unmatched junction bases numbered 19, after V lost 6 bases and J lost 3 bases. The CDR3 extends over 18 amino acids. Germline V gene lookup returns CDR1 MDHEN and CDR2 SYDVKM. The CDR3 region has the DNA TGTGCCAGCAGGTTTATAGGGCGTGACAGGGTCTCCAAAGAGACCCAGTACTTC. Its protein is CASRFIGRDRVSKETQYF.